The present TCR beta chain was sequenced within a study of shared clonotypes between healthy human individuals (dated by TCRdb to the early 2020s). The study in broad terms: A couple of women and three men aged 18 to 49 years were included in the cohort. Different laboratories and diverse techniques were used to prepare libraries and sequence TCR repertoires, to increase sequencing depth and limit assay-specific biases. To estimate repertoire size and how much clonotype sharing occurs between individuals, the study deeply sequenced the blood TCR repertoires of five healthy adults. For each donor, CD4 naive and CD4 memory were each given three plates, CD8 naive was given two plates, and CD8 memory was given one plate. Per donor, leukapheresis produced somewhere between about 0.94 and 9 billion PBMCs. The paper's findings and limits, for the study overall: Across four donors, roughly 5.4% of naive CD4, approximately 3.6% of naive CD8, about 2% of memory CD4, and approximately 0.4% of memory CD8 clonotypes were shared. Sampling was restricted to blood, and TCR repertoires in tissue are likely to differ from TCR repertoires in blood. Incomplete sequencing was indicated by rarefaction of sorted-subset datasets, despite the large sequencing depth. Because the study included only a small number of donors, the genetic and exposure-history diversity represented was limited. Larger estimated clonotype richness was generally found for naive subsets than for memory subsets. Pairwise subsampling led to the expectation that sequencing depth would affect the degree of clonotype sharing among donors. Clonotypes shared by all four sorted-subset donors showed higher generation probabilities than non-shared clonotypes.

Using the deep immunoSEQ assay, TCR CDR3 regions were amplified from genomic DNA by multiplex PCR. Genomic DNA extracted from each cell subset was distributed evenly over all wells of several immunoSEQ 96-well plates, and each plate served as one replicate. For sorted subsets, roughly 200 ng of genomic DNA, equivalent to around 31,000 T cell genomes, went into each replicate PCR. The purified libraries were quantified using a Qubit 3.0 fluorometer, sized with a Bioanalyzer 2100, and then quantified again using the KAPA Library Quantification kit. Each immunoSEQ 96-well plate was sequenced on its own single-read 150-cycle Illumina NextSeq 550 flow cell. In the original analysis: Because the immunoSEQ output held only junctional sequences and lacked quality scores, the filtering could not match the filtering applied to full-length reads. Sequences were annotated with PyIR, a Python wrapper for IgBLAST v1.9, using IMGT germline references to assign V/J genes and CDR3. Reads were filtered out if the reads had weak V/J assignments (E-value above 1e-6), no CDR3, stop codons, out-of-frame junctions, or ambiguous translated residues. V3J clonotypes were defined by identical inferred V gene, J gene, and CDR3 amino acid sequence. Percentage overlap between repertoires was computed as shared unique clonotypes divided by the size of the smaller repertoire. Richness of each repertoire was evaluated using RTK rarefaction, the Chao1 estimator, and Recon v2.1 estimates of unobserved clonotypes. Generation probabilities were computed with OLGA for all TCRbeta clonotypes obtained by the gDNA method from several donors. Drawn from immuneACCESS, this table holds only the in-frame rearrangements with V and J called that TCRdb kept. Clones are partly lost; checked studies trace under half to an unresolved V gene and leave the rest unexplained. V, J and clone size reflect that table, while D and trimming were determined from the DNA. The sample yields under 2,500,000 clones; under 97% were counted once. The top ten clonotypes cover roughly 0.13% of the sample.

A word on this clone: Its antigen specificity is not known. One base away there is no much larger clone; base qualities are not given.

The donors were healthy, HIV-negative adults with no recently reported acute infections or vaccinations. All donors were Caucasian adults living in Nashville, Tennessee, USA. CD4+ T cells were enriched by magnetic negative selection, after which naive cells were positively selected on CD45RA and the negative fraction was taken as the memory subset. Blood was obtained by leukapheresis, after which PBMCs were separated by Ficoll-Histopaque density gradient centrifugation and cryopreserved in liquid nitrogen vapor phase. Analytical flow cytometry was used to check the purity and quantity of each magnetically sorted T cell population. Each sorted fraction had its genomic DNA isolated and then quantified by UV absorbance on a Nanodrop 2000c. The CDR3 holds 15 amino acids from the cysteine to the phenylalanine. Of all the DNA, just the CDR3 is kept, 45 bases in frame from base 1. After removal of 1 base from V and 1 base from J, the junction retains 2 bases not matched to a gene. The germline V gene yields MGHRA for CDR1 and YSYEKL for CDR2.

The source of this sequence is a man in his late teens or twenties in good health. Sequenced sample: naive CD4+ T cells sorted from blood. The label giving this sample's cell subset or site can be read as: CD45RA+ positively selected. The chain is encoded by TRBV4-1 joined to TRBJ2-3, with 7 bases in between that match TRBD1. The CDR3 protein: CASSQGGQGTDTQYF. Here is the DNA: TGCGCCAGCAGCCAAGGAGGACAGGGCACAGATACGCAGTATTTT.